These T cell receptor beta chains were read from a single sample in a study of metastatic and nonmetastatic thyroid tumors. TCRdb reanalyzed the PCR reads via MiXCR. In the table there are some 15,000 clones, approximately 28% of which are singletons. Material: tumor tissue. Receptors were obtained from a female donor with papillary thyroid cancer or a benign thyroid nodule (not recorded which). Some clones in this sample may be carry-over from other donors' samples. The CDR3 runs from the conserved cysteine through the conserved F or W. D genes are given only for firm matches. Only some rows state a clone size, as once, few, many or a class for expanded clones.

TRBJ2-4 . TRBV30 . CAWDTGTHIQYF TGTGCCTGGGACACCGGGACCCACATTCAGTACTTC
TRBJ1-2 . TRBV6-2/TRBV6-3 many CASYQEGGYTF TGTGCCAGCTACCAGGAGGGGGGCTACACCTTC
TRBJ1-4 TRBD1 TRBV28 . CASSKGARHEKLFF TGTGCCAGCAGCAAGGGGGCAAGGCATGAAAAACTCTTTTTT
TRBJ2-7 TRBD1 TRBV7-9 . CAGSDRNNYEQYF TGTGCCGGCTCGGACAGGAACAACTACGAGCAGTACTTC
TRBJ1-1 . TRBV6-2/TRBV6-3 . CASSYPGPTGEAFF TGTGCCAGCAGTTACCCGGGCCCTACGGGAGAAGCTTTCTTT
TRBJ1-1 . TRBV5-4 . CASSLFEITGMNTEAFF TGTGCCAGCAGCTTGTTTGAAATAACAGGCATGAACACTGAAGCTTTCTTT
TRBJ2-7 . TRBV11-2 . CASSLVGVSGSYEQYF TGTGCCAGCAGCTTAGTAGGGGTTAGCGGTTCCTACGAGCAGTACTTC
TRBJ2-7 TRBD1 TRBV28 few CASSLTGFSYEQYF TGTGCCAGCAGTCTGACAGGGTTCTCCTACGAGCAGTACTTC
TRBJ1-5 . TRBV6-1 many CASDQQGRGQPQHF TGTGCCTCAGACCAACAGGGTCGTGGGCAGCCCCAGCATTTT
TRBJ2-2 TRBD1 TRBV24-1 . CATSARDRDAGELFF TGTGCCACCTCCGCCCGGGACAGAGACGCCGGGGAGCTGTTTTTT
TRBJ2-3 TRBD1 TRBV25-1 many CASSATPGQGSADTQYF TGTGCCAGCAGTGCAACCCCGGGACAGGGGAGCGCAGATACGCAGTATTTT
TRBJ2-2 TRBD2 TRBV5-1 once CASSYGTSGSSWELFF TGCGCCAGCAGCTACGGGACTAGCGGGAGTAGCTGGGAGCTGTTTTTT
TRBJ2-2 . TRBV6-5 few CASSYVEGAGELFF TGTGCCAGCAGTTACGTCGAGGGGGCCGGGGAGCTGTTTTTT